One sample yielded the 26 T cell receptor beta chains listed below, sequenced in a study of CD8 T cells in ankylosing spondylitis. TCRdb re-analysed the 5' RACE reads in MiXCR, keeping a single row per CDR3 protein. The profile shows under 250,000 distinct CDR3 sequences, roughly 24% of them singletons. Sequencing was done on a sample of blood, either unsorted or a sorted T cell fraction (not recorded which). The receptors derive from a male donor with ankylosing spondylitis or in good health (not recorded which).

This clonotype occurred a few times. The rearrangement links TRBV6-5 to TRBJ2-1; 10 nucleotides agree with TRBD2. CDR1 is MNHEY and CDR2 is SVGAGI in the germline V gene. The CDR3 length is 18 residues. The J segment lost 5 bases and the V segment lost 4 bases, leaving 14 bases of the junction unmatched. CDR3 amino acids: CASSSRAFSGRSDNEQFF. The CDR3 nucleotides read TGTGCCAGCAGTTCCAGAGCTTTTAGCGGGAGGAGCGACAATGAGCAGTTCTTC.

This clonotype has a count of ten or more. J is TRBJ1-3 and V is TRBV12-3 or TRBV12-4, with D unclear. Trimming left V 5 bases short and J 3 bases short, with 8 bases between. CDR3 length equals 13 residues. The CDR3 DNA is TGTGCCAGCAGTCCGGGTTTTGGAAACACCATATATTTT. Its protein is CASSPGFGNTIYF.

The rearrangement links TRBV29-1 to TRBJ1-2; the match to TRBD1 covers 10 bases. CDR1 SQVTM and CDR2 ANQGSEA come from the germline V gene. The CDR3 consists of 13 residues. With 3 bases clipped from V and 7 bases from J, the junction kept 5 bases outside the gene matches. The CDR3 DNA sequence: TGCAGCGTTGATGCTGACAGGGGGCTTGGCTACACCTTC. Its protein is CSVDADRGLGYTF.

The table lists this clonotype with many counts. The chain joins TRBV20-1 to TRBJ1-1, with D uncertain. CDR3 size: 14 residues. Germline assignment: CDR1 DFQATT and CDR2 SNEGSKA (reference sequence). Between the trimmed V and J ends, which lost 3 bases and 1 base, there was a span of 12 bases. The CDR3 coding sequence is TGCAGTGCTAGGAGCGGTAGCTGGAACACTGAAGCTTTCTTT. It specifies CSARSGSWNTEAFF.

This clonotype was counted many times. The J gene is TRBJ2-1, the V gene TRBV29-1; maybe TRBD2 (5 bases). Germline V gene data show CDR1 as SQVTM and CDR2 as ANQGSEA. This CDR3 region has 15 residues. V shed 3 bases and J shed 6 bases, with 18 bases lying between them. CDR3 region: CSVELRLAPFNEQFF. The DNA of the CDR3 is TGCAGCGTTGAGCTCCGGCTAGCTCCCTTCAATGAGCAGTTCTTC.

This clonotype was seen ten or more times. The chain carries TRBV5-1 and TRBJ2-2, with unresolved D. V lost 1 base, J lost 0 bases, and 7 bases lay in between. This CDR3 region has 15 residues. CDR1 SGHRS and CDR2 YFSETQ come from the germline V gene. For the CDR3, the DNA is TGCGCCAGCAGCTTGTTCCAGGCGAACACCGGGGAGCTGTTTTTT. Translating it yields CASSLFQANTGELFF.

This clonotype was seen a single time. The J gene is TRBJ2-1, the V gene TRBV25-1, with 8 bases matching TRBD2. The V gene's germline CDR1 is MGHDK and CDR2 SYGVNS. V shed 5 bases and J 4 bases; nucleotides not matched to a gene: 4. The CDR3 has 14 amino acids. Here the CDR3 reads CASSPSGPYNEQFF. The CDR3 coding sequence is TGTGCCAGCAGTCCTAGCGGGCCTTACAATGAGCAGTTCTTC. Full variable domain (rest looked up from reference TRBV25-1 and TRBJ2-1): EADIYQTPRYLVIGTGKKITLECSQTMGHDKMYWYQQDPGMELHLIHYSYGVNSTEKGDLSSESTVSRIRTEHFPLTLESARPSHTSQYLCASSPSGPYNEQFFGPGTRLTVL.

This chain links TRBV19 with TRBJ1-5; the D is unclear. This CDR3 is 17 amino acids long. From germline, CDR1 is LNHDA and CDR2 SQIVND (reference sequence). V was trimmed by 5 bases and J by 4 bases, leaving 21 bases between them. CDR3 in amino acids: CASSPTGASVRNQPQHF. CDR3 bases: TGTGCCAGTAGTCCCACGGGAGCCTCCGTGAGAAATCAGCCCCAGCATTTT. Looking up the rest from reference TRBV19 and TRBJ1-5 gives the full variable domain: DGGITQSPKYLFRKEGQNVTLSCEQNLNHDAMYWYRQDPGQGLRLIYYSQIVNDFQKGDIAEGYSVSREKKESFPLTVTSAQKNPTAFYLCASSPTGASVRNQPQHFGDGTRLSIL.

This clonotype showed up many times. The gene calls are TRBV3-1 and TRBJ1-1, with 8 bases lining up with TRBD1. CDR1 and CDR2 from the germline V gene are LGHDT and YNNKEL (reference sequence). The CDR3 has 14 amino acids. With V trimmed by 4 bases and J by 2 bases, 3 bases remained unmatched. Here the CDR3 DNA reads TGTGCCAGCAGCCTTCAGGGGGCTAACACTGAAGCTTTCTTT. The encoded protein is CASSLQGANTEAFF.

This clonotype has only one observation. This chain uses TRBV20-1 with TRBJ2-2; TRBD2 might be the D (5 bases). This CDR3 has 15 amino acids. With 7 bases removed from V and 0 bases from J, the gap between germline ends came to 15 bases. CDR1 and CDR2 (germline): DFQATT, SNEGSKA (reference sequence). Written as DNA, the CDR3 is TGCAGTGTTACCGGACTGGTCGCGAACACCGGGGAGCTGTTTTTT. Translated: CSVTGLVANTGELFF.

This clonotype appeared many times. This chain joins TRBV21-1 and TRBJ2-7; the listed D gene, TRBD2, was not tested against the DNA. TRBV21-1 is termed a pseudogene. CDR3 length equals 15 residues. The CDR3 nucleotides read TGTGCCAGCAGCAAGTCTCCGGACCCTCAGTCCGAGCAGTACTTC. This translates into CASSKSPDPQSEQYF.

The V and J genes are TRBV20-1 and TRBJ2-1; 12 bases align to TRBD2. V gave up 1 base and J gave up 8 bases; unmatched junction bases: 3. Germline CDR1 DFQATT, CDR2 SNEGSKA (reference sequence). The CDR3 runs 14 residues. CDR3 bases: TGCAGTGCTAGAGGACTAGCGGGAGTACATGAGCAGTTCTTC. It yields the protein CSARGLAGVHEQFF.

The chain employs TRBV6-5 and TRBJ2-7; possibly TRBD1 for D (5 bases). Between the trimmed V and J ends, which lost 1 base and 5 bases, there was a span of 12 bases. CDR3 length equals 14 residues. The germline V gene encodes CDR1 MNHEY and CDR2 SVGAGI. This CDR3 is CASSYFYRSDEQYF. The CDR3 DNA follows: TGTGCCAGCAGTTACTTTTACAGGTCCGACGAGCAGTACTTC.

With respect to this clonotype: A much larger clone lies a single base off, so this may be a read error. This chain uses TRBV12-3 or TRBV12-4 with TRBJ1-4, with a possible D match to TRBD1 (5 bases). There are 15 residues in the CDR3. The CDR3 spells CASSLRGVINGKLFF. The CDR3 nucleotides read TGTGCCAGCAGTTTAAGAGGGGTGATAAATGGAAAACTGTTTTTT.

The V gene is TRBV10-3, the J gene TRBJ2-3; 9 bases fit TRBD2. The ends lost 10 bases at V and 3 bases at J; junction bases unmatched: 8. Germline CDR1 reads ENHRY; CDR2 reads SYGVKD. The CDR3 loop spans 14 amino acids. The CDR3 nucleotides are TGTGCCACTAAGGTAGCGGGAGCGACAGATACGCAGTATTTT. This encodes CATKVAGATDTQYF.

The CDR3 protein is CASSLRDLWNEQFF. CDR3 DNA sequence: TGTGCCAGCAGTCTCCGGGACCTCTGGAATGAGCAGTTCTTC. The J gene is TRBJ2-1, the V gene TRBV6-1, with D perhaps TRBD1 or TRBD2 (5 bases each). Per germline, CDR1 MNHNS and CDR2 SASEGT. V lost 5 bases to trimming and J lost 7 bases, with 15 bases between them. The CDR3 runs 14 residues.

Ten or more counts support this clonotype. The chain joins TRBV5-1 to TRBJ1-5; no clear D. V lost 2 bases to trimming and J lost 3 bases, with 9 bases between them. The CDR3 runs to 14 residues. The germline CDR1 and CDR2 sequences are SGHRS and YFSETQ. DNA of the CDR3: TGCGCCAGCAGCTTAAACGGAGACAATCAGCCCCAGCATTTT. Translation: CASSLNGDNQPQHF.

This clonotype was detected ten times or more. This chain joins TRBV7-2 and TRBJ1-1, with TRBD1 as a possible D gene (6 bases). V was shortened by 5 bases and J by 5 bases, with 12 bases between the two germline ends. The CDR3 is made up of 13 amino acids. CDR1 and CDR2 from the germline V gene are SGHTA and FQGNSA. The CDR3 DNA reads as TGTGCCAGCAGCCCTGGGAGGGGGACTGAAGCTTTCTTT. Translated, it gives CASSPGRGTEAFF.

This chain uses TRBV7-9 with TRBJ2-1, with D unresolved. Germline CDR1 SEHNR, CDR2 FQNEAQ (reference sequence). CDR3 length: 12 residues. Trimming stripped 5 bases from V and 8 bases from J, with 10 bases between. CDR3 coding DNA: TGTGCCAGCAGCCCCATGGGCGATGAGCAGTTCTTC. Its translation is CASSPMGDEQFF. The variable domain in full, completed from reference TRBV7-9 and TRBJ2-1, reads DTGVSQNPRHKITKRGQNVTFRCDPISEHNRLYWYRQTLGQGPEFLTYFQNEAQLEKSRLLSDRFSAERPKGSFSTLEIQRTEQGDSAMYLCASSPMGDEQFFGPGTRLTVL.

This clonotype was seen many times. V gene TRBV3-1 combines with J gene TRBJ2-6; 12 bases map to TRBD2. The germline V gene encodes CDR1 LGHDT and CDR2 YNNKEL (reference sequence). The CDR3 is made up of 18 amino acids. The J segment lost 2 bases and the V segment lost 2 bases, leaving 4 bases of the junction unmatched. The CDR3 loop is CASSQRLAGEAGANVLTF. The CDR3 region has the DNA TGTGCCAGCAGCCAACGACTAGCGGGAGAAGCTGGGGCCAACGTCCTGACTTTC.

In this sample, this clonotype turned up many times. The rearrangement joins TRBV7-2 to TRBJ1-1; weak D call: TRBD1 (6 bases). CDR3 length equals 13 residues. Trimming removed 5 bases at V and 1 base at J, with 8 bases between. Germline values: CDR1 SGHTA, CDR2 FQGNSA. CDR3 loop: CASSTDRNTEAFF. The DNA of the CDR3 is TGTGCCAGCAGCACGGACAGGAACACTGAAGCTTTCTTT.

The chain carries TRBV7-8 and TRBJ1-1; TRBD1 is a possible D gene (6 bases). V was pared by 5 bases and J by 6 bases, with 10 bases between. This CDR3 is built from 12 residues. The germline gives CDR1 SGHVS, CDR2 FQNEAQ. For the CDR3, the DNA is TGTGCCAGCAGCCAACGGACAGCTGAAGCTTTCTTT. This encodes CASSQRTAEAFF.

This clonotype was seen a handful of times. The chain is built from TRBV5-5 and TRBJ1-5; no reliable D call. CDR3 size: 15 residues. V shed 7 bases and J shed 0 bases, with 14 bases lying between them. Germline assignment: CDR1 SGHKS and CDR2 YYEKEE (reference sequence). DNA of the CDR3: TGTGCCAGCGCCGGGGTCGCAAATAGCAATCAGCCCCAGCATTTT. This encodes CASAGVANSNQPQHF.

This clonotype was counted at least ten times. The chain employs TRBV5-1 and TRBJ2-5; D not certain. Trimming removed 5 bases at V and 3 bases at J, with 11 bases between. CDR1 is SGHRS and CDR2 is YFSETQ in the germline V gene. CDR3 length: 13 amino acids. CDR3 nucleotide sequence: TGCGCCAGCAGTACGGGTACAAAAGAGACCCAGTACTTC. Encoded protein: CASSTGTKETQYF. Using reference TRBV5-1 and TRBJ2-5 for the parts outside the CDR3, the full variable domain is KAGVTQTPRYLIKTRGQQVTLSCSPISGHRSVSWYQQTPGQGLQFLFEYFSETQRNKGNFPGRFSGRQFSNSRSEMNVSTLELGDSALYLCASSTGTKETQYFGPGTRLLVL.

This clonotype was observed at least ten times. The chain is built from TRBV4-1 and TRBJ1-5, with TRBD1 matching 10 bases. The V gene's germline CDR1 is MGHRA and CDR2 YSYEKL. The V segment lost 2 bases and the J segment 6 bases; nucleotides outside the gene matches: 7. The CDR3 is 16 amino acids. Here the CDR3 reads CASSQSRDRGGQPQHF. As DNA, the CDR3 is TGCGCCAGCAGCCAATCCCGGGACAGGGGTGGTCAGCCCCAGCATTTT.

There are a few counts of this clonotype. J is TRBJ2-1 and V is TRBV12-3 or TRBV12-4; tentatively, D is TRBD1 or TRBD2 (5 bases each). Deletions cut 5 bases from V and 0 bases from J, with 11 bases between. The CDR3 is 15 residues long. The CDR3 is CASSVGTYSYNEQFF. For the CDR3, the DNA is TGTGCCAGCAGTGTCGGGACGTACTCCTACAATGAGCAGTTCTTC.